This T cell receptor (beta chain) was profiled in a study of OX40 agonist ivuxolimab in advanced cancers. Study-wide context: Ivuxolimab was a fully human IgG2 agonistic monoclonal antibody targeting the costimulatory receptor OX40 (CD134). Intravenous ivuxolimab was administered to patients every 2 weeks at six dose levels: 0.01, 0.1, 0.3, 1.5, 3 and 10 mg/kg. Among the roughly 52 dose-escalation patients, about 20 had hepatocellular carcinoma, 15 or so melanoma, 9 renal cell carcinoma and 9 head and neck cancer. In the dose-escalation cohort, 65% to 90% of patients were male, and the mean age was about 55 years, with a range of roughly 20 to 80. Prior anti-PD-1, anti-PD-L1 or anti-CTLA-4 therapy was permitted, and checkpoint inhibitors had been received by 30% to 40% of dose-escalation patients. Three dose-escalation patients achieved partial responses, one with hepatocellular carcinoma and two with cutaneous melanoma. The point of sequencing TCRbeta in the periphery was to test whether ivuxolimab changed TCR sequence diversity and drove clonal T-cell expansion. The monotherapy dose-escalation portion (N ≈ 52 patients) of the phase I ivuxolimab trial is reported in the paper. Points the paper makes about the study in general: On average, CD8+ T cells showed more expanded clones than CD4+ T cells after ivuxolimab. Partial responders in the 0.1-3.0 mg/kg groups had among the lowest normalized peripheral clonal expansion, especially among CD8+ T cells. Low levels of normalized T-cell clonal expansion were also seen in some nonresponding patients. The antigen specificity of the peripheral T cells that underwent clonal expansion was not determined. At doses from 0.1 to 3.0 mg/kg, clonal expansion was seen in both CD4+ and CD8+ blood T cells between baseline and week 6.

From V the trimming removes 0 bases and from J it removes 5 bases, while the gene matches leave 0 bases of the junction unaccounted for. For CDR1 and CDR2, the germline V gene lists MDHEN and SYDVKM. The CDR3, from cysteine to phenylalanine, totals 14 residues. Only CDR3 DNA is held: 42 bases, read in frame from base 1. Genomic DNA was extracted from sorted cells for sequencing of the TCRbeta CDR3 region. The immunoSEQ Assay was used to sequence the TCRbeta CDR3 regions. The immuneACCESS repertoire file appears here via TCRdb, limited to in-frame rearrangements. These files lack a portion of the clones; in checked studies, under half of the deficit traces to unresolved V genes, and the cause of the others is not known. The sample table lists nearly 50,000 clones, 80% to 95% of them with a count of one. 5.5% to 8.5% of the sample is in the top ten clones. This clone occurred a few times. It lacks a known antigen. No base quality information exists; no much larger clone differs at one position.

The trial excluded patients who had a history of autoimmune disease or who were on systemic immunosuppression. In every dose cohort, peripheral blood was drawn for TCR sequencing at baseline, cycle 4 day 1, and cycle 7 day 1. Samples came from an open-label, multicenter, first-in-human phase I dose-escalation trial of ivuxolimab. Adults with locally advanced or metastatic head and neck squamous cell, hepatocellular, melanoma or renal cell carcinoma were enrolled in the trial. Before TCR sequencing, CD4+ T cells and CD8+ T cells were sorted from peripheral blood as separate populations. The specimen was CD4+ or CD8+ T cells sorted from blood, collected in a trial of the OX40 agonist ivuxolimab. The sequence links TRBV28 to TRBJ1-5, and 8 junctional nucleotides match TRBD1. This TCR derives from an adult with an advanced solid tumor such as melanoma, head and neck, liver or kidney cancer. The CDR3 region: CASSLWTGDQPQHF. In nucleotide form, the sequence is TGTGCCAGCAGTTTATGGACAGGGGATCAGCCCCAGCATTTT. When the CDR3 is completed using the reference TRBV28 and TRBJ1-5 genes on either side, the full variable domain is DVKVTQSSRYLVKRTGEKVFLECVQDMDHENMFWYRQDPGLGLRLIYFSYDVKMKEKGDIPEGYSVSREKKERFSLILESASTNQTSMYLCASSLWTGDQPQHFGDGTRLSIL.